This entry concerns a single TCR beta chain. Antigen unknown. This record belongs to a study of post-analysis software for immune sequencing data. Turning to the study itself: Recorded disease courses covered relapsing-remitting, secondary progressive and progressive-relapsing multiple sclerosis. Some patients had no subtype annotation. Study conclusions and caveats: Patients showed TRBV5-6, TRBV5-1 and TRBV20-1 among roughly 5 TRBV segments more frequent than in controls. When the samples were clustered directly with F measure, those that had been prepared in the same batch showed strong co-clustering. The study found significantly lower normalized Chao1 diversity in multiple sclerosis patients than in controls.

The trim removed 3 bases at V and 3 bases at J, leaving 2 bases unmatched. Germline CDR1 reads SGHRS; CDR2 reads YFSETQ. There are 13 residues in the CDR3. Researchers reported that TCR beta cDNA libraries carried unique molecular identifiers. Some 500,000 cDNA molecules were obtained per 1 to 10 million input T cells. TCRdb ran MiXCR on the PCR reads and lists one entry per CDR3 protein. The data contain about 760,000 distinct CDR3 sequences, around 27% of them seen just once; the ten biggest clones take up more than 0.45%. The origin of this receptor is a girl aged 5-17 years with multiple sclerosis. The sample was blood. The chain combines TRBV5-1 with TRBJ1-1, with 7 bases matching TRBD1. CDR3 nucleotides: TGCGCCAGCAGCTCAACAGGGGACACTGAAGCTTTCTTT. Translation: CASSSTGDTEAFF.